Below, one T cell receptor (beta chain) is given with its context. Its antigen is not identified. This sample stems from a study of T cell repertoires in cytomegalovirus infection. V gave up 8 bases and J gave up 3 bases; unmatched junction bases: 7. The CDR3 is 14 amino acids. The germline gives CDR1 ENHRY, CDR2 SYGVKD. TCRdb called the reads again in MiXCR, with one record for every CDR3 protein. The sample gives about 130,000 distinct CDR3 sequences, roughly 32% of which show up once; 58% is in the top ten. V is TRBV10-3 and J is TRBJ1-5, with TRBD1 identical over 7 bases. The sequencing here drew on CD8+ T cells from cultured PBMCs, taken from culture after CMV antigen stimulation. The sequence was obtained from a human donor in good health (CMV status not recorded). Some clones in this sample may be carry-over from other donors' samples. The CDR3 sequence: CAIGQGGNNQPQHF. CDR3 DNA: TGTGCCATCGGGCAGGGGGGGAACAATCAGCCCCAGCATTTT.